The clone carrying this TCR beta chain was picked up many times. The source of the sample is a study of T cells in Graves' hyperthyroidism and ophthalmopathy. This CDR3 is built from 16 residues. V was shortened by 1 base and J by 1 base, with 13 bases between the two germline ends. Per the germline V gene, CDR1 is MGHRA and CDR2 is YSYEKL. Researchers amplified the TCR beta CDR3 regions from RNA transcripts. TCR CDR3 underwent first-round RT-PCR with the HTBI primer set. TCRdb re-derived calls from the multiplex PCR reads in MiXCR, one entry per CDR3 protein. The sample lists about 58,000 distinct CDR3 sequences, roughly 49% seen once, with around an eighth in the top ten. From approximately 9.1 ml of fresh peripheral blood, PBMCs were isolated.

The TCR was taken from a woman in her 30s with Graves' ophthalmopathy. This sequence joins TRBV4-1 and TRBJ1-2, with a possible D match to TRBD1 (5 bases). The sample taken for sequencing was blood. The CDR3 loop reads CASSQVRVEGNYGYTF. The CDR3 region has the DNA TGCGCCAGCAGCCAAGTCAGGGTGGAGGGTAACTATGGCTACACCTTC.